This T cell receptor (beta chain) originates from a study of cytomegalovirus exposure and HLA in healthy donors. Looked up from germline, CDR1 is SNHLY and CDR2 is FYNNEI. J gave up 2 bases and V 7 bases, and 5 bases lay outside the gene matches. The CDR3 is made up of 14 amino acids. In the case of this clone: Its specificity is not known.

PCR was performed using 60 Vbeta and 13 Jbeta primers. Method: immunoSEQ multiplex PCR; TCRdb's copy keeps in-frame clones and lacks some. The table lists about 130,000 clones, 77% of them singletons, with 1.3% in the top ten. Findings and caveats of the study: Further analysis was carried out later, and it showed several of the most significant clusters appearing linked to common viral pathogens.

Material for sequencing was PBMCs. This chain uses TRBV2 with TRBJ2-5; TRBD1 agrees at 9 bases. This clonotype originated in a woman between 40 and 50 years old in good health and CMV-seronegative. CDR3 in amino acids: CASIMDRGQETQYF. The CDR3 DNA sequence: TGTGCCAGCATAATGGACAGGGGACAAGAGACCCAGTACTTC.